This T cell receptor (beta chain) was captured by sequencing in a study of T-cell reconstitution after alpha-beta-depleted transplantation in children. Study-wide findings and caveats: T-cell counts and diversity at one year post-transplant came mainly from newly produced T cells. Expanded clones from the graft, numbering several hundred, reportedly supplied alpha-beta T cells about two months after transplant.

Worth noting for this clonotype: The antigen is not known.

Trimming took off 4 bases at V and 8 bases at J, with 12 bases between the two ends. The CDR3 extends over 14 amino acids. Germline V gene lookup returns CDR1 MRHNA and CDR2 SNTAGT. Preparation of the TCRbeta library was carried out with unique molecular identifiers. TCRdb recomputed calls from the PCR reads with MiXCR, one row per CDR3 protein. Here the sample spans approximately 980,000 distinct CDR3 sequences, about 26% being singletons. V usage is TRBV6-4 and J usage is TRBJ1-6, with a weak D call TRBD1 (6 bases). The receptor was isolated from a boy younger than two who had a stem cell transplant for SCID, so the T cells may come from the graft donor. This sample comprised PBMCs, mostly from graft donor cells, obtained 360 days after TCRalphabeta/CD19-depleted stem cell transplant. The CDR3 region has the DNA TGTGCCAGCAGTGCCGGCAGGGGTGATTCACCCCTCCACTTT. Translation: CASSAGRGDSPLHF.